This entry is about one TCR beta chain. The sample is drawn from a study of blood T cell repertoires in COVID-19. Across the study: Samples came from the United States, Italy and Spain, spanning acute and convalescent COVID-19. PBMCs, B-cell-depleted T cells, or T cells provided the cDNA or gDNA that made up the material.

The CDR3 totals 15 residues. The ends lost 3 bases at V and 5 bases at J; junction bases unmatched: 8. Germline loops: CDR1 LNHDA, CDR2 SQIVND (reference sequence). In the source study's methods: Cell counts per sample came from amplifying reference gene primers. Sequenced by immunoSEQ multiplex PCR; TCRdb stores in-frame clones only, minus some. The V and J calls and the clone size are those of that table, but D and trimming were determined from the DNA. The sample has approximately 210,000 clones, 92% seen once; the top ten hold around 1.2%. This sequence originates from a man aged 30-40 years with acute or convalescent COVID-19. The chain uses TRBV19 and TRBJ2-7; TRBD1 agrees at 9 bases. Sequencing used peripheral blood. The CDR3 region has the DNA TGTGCCAGTAGTATTACTGGGACAGGGCTCCACGAGCAGTACTTC. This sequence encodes CASSITGTGLHEQYF.